One T cell receptor beta chain is described in this entry. Antigen: not known. These data are taken from a study of T cell responses to AZD1222 COVID-19 vaccine. Study-wide points: Spike was spanned by vaccine-associated CD4 TCRs, which were dominant at 160-218 and 743-854. A mostly white British donor set with more females was recruited, and clonal diversity was possibly underestimated. After two AZD1222 doses, spike-specific TCR breadth and depth rose versus day 0.

Sequencing used immunoSEQ multiplex PCR; TCRdb keeps in-frame clones, though not all of them. The sample shows 110,000 or so clones, about nine tenths of them seen only once. Trimming cost V 2 bases and J 0 bases, with 11 bases left between them. Germline V lookup: CDR1 SGHTA, CDR2 FQGNSA. The CDR3 spans 16 residues. Timing groups of about 4 and about 12 weeks for second doses were pooled. The rearrangement uses TRBV7-2 and TRBJ1-5; unclear D gene. The sequence derives from an adult who received the AZD1222 COVID-19 vaccine. The sequenced sample was peripheral blood, obtained 28 days after the second AZD1222 dose. The CDR3 sequence: CASSLNPGSSNQPQHF. The CDR3, as DNA: TGTGCCAGCAGCTTAAATCCAGGCTCTAGCAATCAGCCCCAGCATTTT.